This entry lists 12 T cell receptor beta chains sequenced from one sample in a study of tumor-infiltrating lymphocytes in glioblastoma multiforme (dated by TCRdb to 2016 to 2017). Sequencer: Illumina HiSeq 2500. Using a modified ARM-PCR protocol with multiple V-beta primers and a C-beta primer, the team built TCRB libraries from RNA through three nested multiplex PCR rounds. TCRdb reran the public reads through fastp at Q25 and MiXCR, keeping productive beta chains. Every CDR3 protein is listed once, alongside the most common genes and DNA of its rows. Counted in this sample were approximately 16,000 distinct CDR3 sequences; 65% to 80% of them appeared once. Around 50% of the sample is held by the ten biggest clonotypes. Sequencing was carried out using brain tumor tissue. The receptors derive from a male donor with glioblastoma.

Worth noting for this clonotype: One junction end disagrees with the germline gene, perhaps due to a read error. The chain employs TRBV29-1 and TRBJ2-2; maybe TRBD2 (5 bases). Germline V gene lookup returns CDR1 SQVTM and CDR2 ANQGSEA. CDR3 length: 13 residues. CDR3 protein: CSIASDNTGKLFF. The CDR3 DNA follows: TGCAGCATTGCGAGCGACAACACCGGGAAGCTGTTTTTT.

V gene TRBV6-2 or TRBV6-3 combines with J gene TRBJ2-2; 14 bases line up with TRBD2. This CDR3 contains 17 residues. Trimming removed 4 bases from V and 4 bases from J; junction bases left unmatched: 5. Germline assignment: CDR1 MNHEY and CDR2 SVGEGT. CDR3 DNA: TGTGCCAGCAGTTTATTCGGACTAGCGGGAGGCACCGGGGAGCTGTTTTTT. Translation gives CASSLFGLAGGTGELFF.

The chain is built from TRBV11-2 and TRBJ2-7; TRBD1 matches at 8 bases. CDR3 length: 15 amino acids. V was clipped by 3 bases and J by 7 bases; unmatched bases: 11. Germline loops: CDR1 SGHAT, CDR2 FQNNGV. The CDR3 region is CASSFTAGGWGEQYF. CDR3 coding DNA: TGTGCCAGCAGCTTCACGGCAGGGGGCTGGGGGGAGCAGTACTTC.

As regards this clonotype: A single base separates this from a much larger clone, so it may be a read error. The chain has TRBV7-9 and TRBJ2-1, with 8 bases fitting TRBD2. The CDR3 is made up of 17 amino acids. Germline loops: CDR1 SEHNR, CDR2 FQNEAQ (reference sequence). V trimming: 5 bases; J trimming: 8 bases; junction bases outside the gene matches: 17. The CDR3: CASSAPGLVGQVDEQFF. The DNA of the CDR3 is TGTGCCAGCAGCGCTCCGGGACTAGTGGGACAAGTTGATGAGCAGTTCTTC.

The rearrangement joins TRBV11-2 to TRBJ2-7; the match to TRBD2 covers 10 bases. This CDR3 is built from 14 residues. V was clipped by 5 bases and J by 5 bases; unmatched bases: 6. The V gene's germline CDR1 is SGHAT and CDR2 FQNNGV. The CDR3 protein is CASSQTLAGHEQYF. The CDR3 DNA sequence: TGTGCCAGCAGCCAAACACTAGCGGGGCACGAGCAGTACTTC.

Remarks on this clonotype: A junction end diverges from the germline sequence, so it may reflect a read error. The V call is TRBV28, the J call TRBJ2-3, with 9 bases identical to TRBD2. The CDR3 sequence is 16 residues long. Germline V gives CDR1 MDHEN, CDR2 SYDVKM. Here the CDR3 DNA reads TGTGCCAGCAGTTCGCTGATTAGCGGGAGCACAGATACGCGGTATTTT. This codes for CASSSLISGSTDTRYF. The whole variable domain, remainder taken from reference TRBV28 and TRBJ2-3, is DVKVTQSSRYLVKRTGEKVFLECVQDMDHENMFWYRQDPGLGLRLIYFSYDVKMKEKGDIPEGYSVSREKKERFSLILESASTNQTSMYLCASSSLISGSTDTRYFGPGTRLTVL.

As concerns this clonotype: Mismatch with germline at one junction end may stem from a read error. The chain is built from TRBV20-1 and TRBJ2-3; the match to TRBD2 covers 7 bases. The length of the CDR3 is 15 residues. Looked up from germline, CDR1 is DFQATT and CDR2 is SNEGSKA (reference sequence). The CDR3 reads CSSSRGGSIADTQYF. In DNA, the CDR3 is TGCAGTTCGAGTCGGGGCGGGAGTATCGCAGATACGCAGTATTTC.

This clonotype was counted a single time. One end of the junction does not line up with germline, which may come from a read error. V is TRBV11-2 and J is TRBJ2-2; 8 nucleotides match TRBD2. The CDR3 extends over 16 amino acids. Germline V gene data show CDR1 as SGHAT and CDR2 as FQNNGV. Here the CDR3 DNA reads TGTGCCAGTAGCTTCCTGCGGGGGGCGAGAACCGGGGAGCTGTTTTTT. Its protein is CASSFLRGARTGELFF.

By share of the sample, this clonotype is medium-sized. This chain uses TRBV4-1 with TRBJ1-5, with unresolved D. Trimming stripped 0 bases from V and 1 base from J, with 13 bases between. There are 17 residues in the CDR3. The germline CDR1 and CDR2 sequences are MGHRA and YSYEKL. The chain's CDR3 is CASSQDWEGSSNQPQHF. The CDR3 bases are TGCGCCAGCAGCCAAGATTGGGAAGGGAGCAGCAATCAGCCCCAGCATTTT.

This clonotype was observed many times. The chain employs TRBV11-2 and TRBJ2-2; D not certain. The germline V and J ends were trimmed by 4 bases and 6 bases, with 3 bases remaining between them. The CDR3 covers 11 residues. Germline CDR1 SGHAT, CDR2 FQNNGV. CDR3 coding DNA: TGTGCCAGCAGCTCGTCCGGGGAGCTGTTTTTT. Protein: CASSSSGELFF.

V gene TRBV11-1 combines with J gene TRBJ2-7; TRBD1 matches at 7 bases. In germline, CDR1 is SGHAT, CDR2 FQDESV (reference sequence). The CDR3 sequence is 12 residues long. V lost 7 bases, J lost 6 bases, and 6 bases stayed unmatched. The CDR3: CASIVQGLEQYF. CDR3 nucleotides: TGTGCCAGCATCGTACAGGGGCTCGAGCAGTACTTC.

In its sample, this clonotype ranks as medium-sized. The CDR3 bases are TGTGCCAGCAGTAAGGGCCCCTCCTACGAGCAGTACTTC. Translation: CASSKGPSYEQYF. V gene TRBV6-1 combines with J gene TRBJ2-7; unclear D gene. This CDR3 contains 13 residues. CDR1 and CDR2 (germline): MNHNS, SASEGT. The V end was cut by 5 bases, the J end by 0 bases, with 8 bases between.